This note documents a single T cell receptor beta chain sequence. A second PCR, run for roughly 7 to 12 cycles, used a sample-barcoded 5' primer plus a J-beta primer mix. One entry per CDR3 protein results from TCRdb running MiXCR on the 5' RACE reads. Of about 560,000 distinct CDR3 sequences listed, about 27% were seen once; the top ten hold approximately 3.6%. The sample belongs to a study of blood T cells in healthy people across ages. The CDR3 runs 14 residues. Germline loops: CDR1 SGHRS, CDR2 YFSETQ. Separately, the same data were catalogued under a study of T cells of mothers and their children.

The rearrangement joins TRBV5-1 to TRBJ2-5, with 9 bases lining up with TRBD2. The closer fit of TRBJ2-7 to the DNA end suggests the J call may be wrong. Sequenced material: blood. The origin of this receptor is a boy younger than 10 in good health. The CDR3 region has the DNA TGCGCCAGCAGACCCGGGACTAGCTTCTACGAGCAGTACTTC. Protein product: CASRPGTSFYEQYF.